This T cell receptor beta chain came from a study of T cell responses to AZD1222 COVID-19 vaccine. The study's findings and limits: The study reported that nearly half of spike-specific TCRs target unmutated variant regions.

The table lists this clone with a count of one. Its antigen is unidentified. Trimming left V 0 bases short and J 3 bases short, with 6 bases between. Germline V CDR1 and CDR2: SGDLS, YYNGEE. The CDR3 contains 13 residues. Profiled with immunoSEQ multiplex PCR; TCRdb holds only in-frame clones, not every one. The sample consists of 110,000 or so clones, about 91% of them appearing once. The sample was peripheral blood, taken on day 0 of AZD1222 vaccination. The receptor was isolated from an adult in good health. This chain uses TRBV9 with TRBJ1-1; perhaps TRBD1 as D (5 bases). Here the CDR3 reads CASSVVGDTEAFF. The CDR3 DNA reads as TGTGCCAGCAGCGTAGTGGGGGACACTGAAGCTTTCTTT.